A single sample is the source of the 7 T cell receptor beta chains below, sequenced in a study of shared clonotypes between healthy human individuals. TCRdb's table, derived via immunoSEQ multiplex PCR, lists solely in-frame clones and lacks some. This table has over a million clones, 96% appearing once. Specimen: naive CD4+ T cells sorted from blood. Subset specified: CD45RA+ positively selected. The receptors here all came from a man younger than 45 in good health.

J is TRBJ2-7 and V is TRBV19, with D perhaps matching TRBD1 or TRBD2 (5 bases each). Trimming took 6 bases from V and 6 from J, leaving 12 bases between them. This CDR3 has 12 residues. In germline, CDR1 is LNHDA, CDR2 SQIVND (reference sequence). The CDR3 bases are TGTGCCAGTAGCGGGACCCTAGCCGAGCAGTACTTC. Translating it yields CASSGTLAEQYF.

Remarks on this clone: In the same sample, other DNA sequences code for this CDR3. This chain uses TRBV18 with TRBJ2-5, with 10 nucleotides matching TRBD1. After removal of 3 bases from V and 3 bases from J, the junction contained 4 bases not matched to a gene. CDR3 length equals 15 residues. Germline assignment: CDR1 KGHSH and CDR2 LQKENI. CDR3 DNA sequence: TGTGCCAGCTCACCCCTGGGACAGGGGAAAGAGACCCAGTACTTC. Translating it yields CASSPLGQGKETQYF.

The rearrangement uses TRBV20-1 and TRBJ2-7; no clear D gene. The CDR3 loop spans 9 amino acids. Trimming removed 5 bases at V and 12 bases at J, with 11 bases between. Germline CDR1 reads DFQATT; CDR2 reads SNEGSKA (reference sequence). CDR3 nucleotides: TGCAGTGCTGGGCCACCATGGTACTTC. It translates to CSAGPPWYF.

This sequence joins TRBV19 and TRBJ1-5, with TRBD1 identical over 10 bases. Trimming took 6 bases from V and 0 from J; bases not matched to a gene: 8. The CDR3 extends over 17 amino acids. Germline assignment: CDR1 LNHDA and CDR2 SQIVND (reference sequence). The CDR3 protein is CASRPTGGLYSNQPQHF. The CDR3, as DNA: TGTGCCAGTAGGCCGACAGGGGGCCTTTATAGCAATCAGCCCCAGCATTTT.

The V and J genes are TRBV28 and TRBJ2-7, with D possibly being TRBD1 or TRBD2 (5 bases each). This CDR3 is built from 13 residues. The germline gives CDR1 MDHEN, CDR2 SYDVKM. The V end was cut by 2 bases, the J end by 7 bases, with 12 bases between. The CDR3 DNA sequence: TGTGCCAGCAGTTTAGGGGACCCACGAGAGCAGTACTTC. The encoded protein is CASSLGDPREQYF.

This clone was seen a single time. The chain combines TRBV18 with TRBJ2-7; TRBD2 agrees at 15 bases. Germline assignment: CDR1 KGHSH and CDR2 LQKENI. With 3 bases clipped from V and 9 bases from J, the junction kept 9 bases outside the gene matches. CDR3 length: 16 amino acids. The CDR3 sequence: CASSPTGLAGGSVQYF. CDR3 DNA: TGTGCCAGCTCACCTACGGGACTAGCGGGAGGATCCGTGCAGTACTTC.

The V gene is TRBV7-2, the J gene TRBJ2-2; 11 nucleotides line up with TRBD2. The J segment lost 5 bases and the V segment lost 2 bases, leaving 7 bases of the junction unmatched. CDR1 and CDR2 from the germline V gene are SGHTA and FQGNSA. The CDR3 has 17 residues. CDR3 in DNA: TGTGCCAGCAGCTTACTAGCTAGCGGGAGGACGACCGGGGAGCTGTTTTTT. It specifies CASSLLASGRTTGELFF.